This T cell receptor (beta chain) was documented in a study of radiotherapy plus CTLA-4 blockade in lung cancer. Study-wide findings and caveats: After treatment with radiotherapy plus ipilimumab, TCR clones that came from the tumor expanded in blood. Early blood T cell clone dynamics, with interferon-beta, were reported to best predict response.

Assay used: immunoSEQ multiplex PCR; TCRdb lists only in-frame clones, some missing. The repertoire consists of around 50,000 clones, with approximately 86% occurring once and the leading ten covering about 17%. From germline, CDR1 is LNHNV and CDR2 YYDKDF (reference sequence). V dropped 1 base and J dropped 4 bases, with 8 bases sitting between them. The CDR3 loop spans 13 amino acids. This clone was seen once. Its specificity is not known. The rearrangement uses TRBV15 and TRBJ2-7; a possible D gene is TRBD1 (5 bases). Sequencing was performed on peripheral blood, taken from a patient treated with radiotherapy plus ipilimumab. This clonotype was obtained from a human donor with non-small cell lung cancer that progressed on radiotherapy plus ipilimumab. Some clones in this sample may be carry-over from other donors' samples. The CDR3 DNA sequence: TGTGCCACCAGCAGAGTATCAGGGTACGAGCAGTACTTC. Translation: CATSRVSGYEQYF.